Following are 27 T cell receptor beta chains from one sample sequenced in a study of cytomegalovirus exposure and HLA in healthy donors. The PCR contained 60 Vbeta and 13 Jbeta primers. Repertoires were generated with immunoSEQ multiplex PCR, while TCRdb's copy carries only in-frame clones and drops some. Of approximately 160,000 clones detected, around 63% appear once; the ten largest clones hold roughly 4.1%. What was sequenced was PBMCs. Every receptor here comes from a woman under 30 in good health and CMV-seropositive.

The chain combines TRBV5-1 with TRBJ2-7; maybe TRBD1 (5 bases). CDR1 SGHRS and CDR2 YFSETQ come from the germline V gene. This CDR3 has 14 amino acids. V lost 1 base to trimming and J lost 1 base, with 9 bases between them. CDR3 amino acids: CASSLYPGSYEQYF. CDR3 DNA: TGCGCCAGCAGCTTGTACCCAGGGTCCTACGAGCAGTACTTC.

The chain links TRBV5-4 to TRBJ2-7; D unclear. With 0 bases removed from V and 5 bases from J, the gap between germline ends came to 6 bases. Germline assignment: CDR1 SGHNT and CDR2 YYREEE (reference sequence). CDR3 size: 12 residues. The CDR3 sequence is CASSLGLDEQYF. The CDR3 nucleotides are TGTGCCAGCAGCTTGGGTCTTGACGAGCAGTACTTC.

This chain uses TRBV6-5 with TRBJ2-1; 7 bases align to TRBD2. The V segment lost 10 bases and the J segment 9 bases; nucleotides outside the gene matches: 3. The CDR3 spans 10 residues. Germline assignment: CDR1 MNHEY and CDR2 SVGAGI. The CDR3 is CATGGTEQFF. CDR3 in DNA: TGTGCCACGGGAGGTACTGAGCAGTTCTTC.

The CDR3: CASSLGTGRRYGYTF. The CDR3 DNA reads TGTGCCAGCAGCCTCGGGACAGGGCGGCGTTATGGCTACACCTTC. The chain is built from TRBV28 and TRBJ1-2, with 9 bases lining up with TRBD1. J lost 5 bases, V lost 6 bases, and 10 bases had no gene match. The CDR3 loop spans 15 amino acids. Germline V gives CDR1 MDHEN, CDR2 SYDVKM.

The chain recombines TRBV27 with TRBJ2-4; D perhaps matches TRBD1 (7 bases). The CDR3 runs to 15 residues. Germline V gives CDR1 MNHEY, CDR2 SMNVEV (reference sequence). The ends were cut back, 5 bases at V and 6 bases at J, with 17 bases in the middle. The chain's CDR3 is CASSPGRGVINIQYF. The CDR3 nucleotides are TGTGCCAGCAGTCCTGGCAGGGGGGTGATAAACATTCAGTACTTC.

This clone was found once. At one end, the junction sequence differs from germline, possibly due to a read error. The J gene is TRBJ2-7, the V gene TRBV6-5, with D possibly matching TRBD2 (6 bases). Germline CDR1 is MNHEY and CDR2 is SVGAGI. The CDR3 length is 15 residues. The CDR3, as DNA: TGTGCCAGCAGCTACTACTACCTGGGGGGCTACGAGCAGTACTTC. Translating it yields CASSYYYLGGYEQYF.

The chain couples TRBV10-3 to TRBJ2-5, with 12 bases matching TRBD1. V trimming: 10 bases; J trimming: 5 bases; junction bases outside the gene matches: 11. The CDR3 loop spans 15 amino acids. CDR1 and CDR2 from the germline V gene are ENHRY and SYGVKD. The CDR3 region is CATTPGTGGPETQYF. The DNA for the CDR3 is TGTGCCACGACCCCCGGGACAGGGGGCCCTGAGACCCAGTACTTC.

This clone has just a few counts. This chain joins TRBV5-1 and TRBJ1-6, with 9 positions matching TRBD1. The CDR3 contains 16 residues. CDR1 is SGHRS and CDR2 is YFSETQ in the germline V gene. J lost 9 bases, V lost 3 bases, and 10 bases had no gene match. CDR3 DNA: TGCGCCAGCAGCTCACGGACAGGGGAATTGGGTTCACCCCTCCACTTT. Residues: CASSSRTGELGSPLHF.

The chain uses TRBV6-5 and TRBJ1-5, with D perhaps TRBD1 (6 bases). V lost 5 bases, J lost 7 bases, and 9 bases lay in between. Germline lookup yields CDR1 MNHEY and CDR2 SVGAGI. The CDR3 is 12 residues long. The DNA of the CDR3 is TGTGCCAGCAGTACAGGGTCGCAGCCCCAGCATTTT. Translating gives CASSTGSQPQHF.

The chain recombines TRBV6-5 with TRBJ1-1; D gene ambiguous. V was shortened by 0 bases and J by 4 bases, with 6 bases between the two germline ends. Per germline, CDR1 MNHEY and CDR2 SVGAGI. The CDR3 has 13 amino acids. The CDR3 loop is CASSYSSLTEAFF. DNA of the CDR3: TGTGCCAGCAGTTACTCGTCTCTCACTGAAGCTTTCTTT.

This clone was observed a handful of times. This chain connects TRBV7-2 to TRBJ2-7; 8 bases align to TRBD1. The CDR3 consists of 14 residues. V shed 4 bases and J 3 bases; nucleotides not matched to a gene: 5. CDR1 and CDR2 (germline): SGHTA, FQGNSA. CDR3 nucleotides: TGTGCCAGCAGCTCCCGACAGGGGAACTACGAGCAGTACTTC. Its translation: CASSSRQGNYEQYF.

This clone has a handful of counts. The chain recombines TRBV9 with TRBJ2-3; D gene ambiguous. V lost 4 bases, J lost 4 bases, and 10 bases lay in between. Germline values: CDR1 SGDLS, CDR2 YYNGEE. CDR3 size: 13 residues. Here the CDR3 DNA reads TGTGCCAGCAGCCCCTTCGGGTCAGATACGCAGTATTTT. Its protein is CASSPFGSDTQYF. The full variable domain, its missing parts supplied by reference TRBV9 and TRBJ2-3, is DSGVTQTPKHLITATGQRVTLRCSPRSGDLSVYWYQQSLDQGLQFLIQYYNGEERAKGNILERFSAQQFPDLHSELNLSSLELGDSALYFCASSPFGSDTQYFGPGTRLTVL.

This chain uses TRBV5-1 with TRBJ2-2; possible D gene TRBD2, 5 bases. Germline CDR1 is SGHRS and CDR2 is YFSETQ. V was pared by 0 bases and J by 8 bases, with 5 bases between. The length of the CDR3 is 12 residues. In DNA, the CDR3 is TGCGCCAGCAGCTTGGCGGGAGGGGAGCTGTTTTTT. Translated, it gives CASSLAGGELFF.

This chain uses TRBV27 with TRBJ2-2; 8 positions agree with TRBD2. V was pared by 2 bases and J by 8 bases, with 7 bases of the junction left unmatched. The CDR3 runs to 15 residues. CDR1 and CDR2 (germline): MNHEY, SMNVEV (reference sequence). The CDR3 sequence: CASSLSREGLGELFF. CDR3 nucleotide sequence: TGTGCCAGCAGTTTAAGTCGGGAGGGCCTAGGGGAGCTGTTTTTT.

The V call is TRBV29-1, the J call TRBJ2-5; 11 positions agree with TRBD1. J gave up 2 bases and V 3 bases, and 2 bases lay outside the gene matches. Germline-derived CDR1 and CDR2 are SQVTM and ANQGSEA. This CDR3 region has 14 residues. The CDR3 protein is CSVDGDRGQETQYF. CDR3 bases: TGCAGCGTTGATGGGGACAGGGGGCAAGAGACCCAGTACTTC.

The chain links TRBV4-1 to TRBJ2-7; possibly TRBD2 for D (6 bases). The CDR3 extends over 15 amino acids. With 2 bases removed from V and 4 bases from J, the gap between germline ends came to 15 bases. Germline assignment: CDR1 MGHRA and CDR2 YSYEKL. DNA of the CDR3: TGCGCCAGCAGCCAATCCCGGGACTCCGCATACGAGCAGTACTTC. As protein: CASSQSRDSAYEQYF.

This sequence joins TRBV11-2 and TRBJ1-3; 10 bases fit TRBD1. This CDR3 spans 13 amino acids. The V gene end was trimmed by 5 bases and the J gene end by 8 bases; junction bases not matched to a gene: 3. Looked up from germline, CDR1 is SGHAT and CDR2 is FQNNGV. The CDR3 region is CASSGTGVDTIYF. The CDR3 DNA reads TGTGCCAGCAGCGGGACAGGGGTTGACACCATATATTTT.

The CDR3 sequence is CASTLGTGVTEAFF. For the CDR3, the DNA is TGTGCCAGCACCTTGGGGACAGGGGTCACTGAAGCTTTCTTT. The chain employs TRBV28 and TRBJ1-1; 10 bases match TRBD1. This CDR3 region has 14 residues. CDR1 and CDR2 (germline): MDHEN, SYDVKM. J gave up 4 bases and V 7 bases, and 6 bases lay outside the gene matches.

The chain recombines TRBV9 with TRBJ1-2, with no clear D. Germline-derived CDR1 and CDR2 are SGDLS and YYNGEE. V lost 3 bases, J lost 7 bases, and 13 bases lay in between. This CDR3 has 13 residues. In nucleotides, the CDR3 is TGTGCCAGCAGCGACTCCCATACCCGTGGCTACACCTTC. Translated: CASSDSHTRGYTF.

J is TRBJ2-3 and V is TRBV9; 7 bases are shared with TRBD1. The length of the CDR3 is 15 residues. CDR1 and CDR2 (germline): SGDLS, YYNGEE. With 5 bases clipped from V and 3 bases from J, the junction kept 9 bases outside the gene matches. The CDR3 loop is CASSPRQGGTDTQYF. The CDR3 region has the DNA TGTGCCAGCAGTCCAAGACAGGGTGGTACAGATACGCAGTATTTT. Based on the CDR3 plus reference TRBV9 and TRBJ2-3, the full variable domain is DSGVTQTPKHLITATGQRVTLRCSPRSGDLSVYWYQQSLDQGLQFLIQYYNGEERAKGNILERFSAQQFPDLHSELNLSSLELGDSALYFCASSPRQGGTDTQYFGPGTRLTVL.

The CDR3 DNA is TGTGCCAGCAGCTTGCTCTTGGCCCAAGAGACCCAGTACTTC. Protein product: CASSLLLAQETQYF. V is TRBV5-6 and J is TRBJ2-5; unclear D gene. The V end was cut by 1 base, the J end by 1 base, with 8 bases between. The CDR3 runs 14 residues. The germline CDR1 and CDR2 sequences are SGHDT and YYEEEE.

The J gene is TRBJ1-1, the V gene TRBV2, with a possible D match to TRBD1 (5 bases). V lost 7 bases and J 3 bases, leaving 15 bases between the germline ends. CDR3 size: 14 residues. Germline V gene sequence: CDR1 SNHLY, CDR2 FYNNEI. As DNA, the CDR3 is TGTGCCAGCAAGGACACGACTGGGTACACTGAAGCTTTCTTT. Residues: CASKDTTGYTEAFF. Filled out from reference TRBV2 and TRBJ1-1, the complete variable domain reads EPEVTQTPSHQVTQMGQEVILRCVPISNHLYFYWYRQILGQKVEFLVSFYNNEISEKSEIFDDQFSVERPDGSNFTLKIRSTKLEDSAMYFCASKDTTGYTEAFFGQGTRLTVV.

The rearrangement uses TRBV28 and TRBJ1-2, with 7 bases fitting TRBD1. Unmatched junction bases numbered 14, after V lost 5 bases and J lost 8 bases. Per germline, CDR1 MDHEN and CDR2 SYDVKM. This CDR3 region has 15 residues. The CDR3 here is CASSGPGQLAGGYTF. The CDR3 nucleotides read TGTGCCAGCAGTGGCCCGGGACAGCTCGCTGGAGGCTACACCTTC.

The rearrangement links TRBV28 to TRBJ1-5; 7 nucleotides line up with TRBD1. CDR3 length equals 15 residues. Unmatched junction bases numbered 5, after V lost 4 bases and J lost 2 bases. Germline lookup yields CDR1 MDHEN and CDR2 SYDVKM. The CDR3 protein is CASSYRGAGNQPQHF. The CDR3 nucleotides read TGTGCCAGCAGTTACAGGGGAGCGGGCAATCAGCCCCAGCATTTT.

The chain is built from TRBV6-6 and TRBJ1-1, with D tentatively TRBD1 (5 bases). Germline values: CDR1 MNHNY, CDR2 SVGAGI (reference sequence). The CDR3 covers 14 residues. Trimming removed 6 bases from V and 1 base from J, with 12 bases in between. This chain's CDR3 is CASRVGGSNTEAFF. The CDR3 DNA is TGTGCCAGCAGGGTGGGGGGATCGAACACTGAAGCTTTCTTT.

The chain recombines TRBV5-1 with TRBJ2-4; 13 bases fit TRBD2. With 3 bases clipped from V and 6 bases from J, the junction kept 9 bases outside the gene matches. The germline V gene has CDR1 SGHRS and CDR2 YFSETQ. This CDR3 has 17 residues. CDR3 bases: TGCGCCAGCAGCTCAGGACTAGCGGGAGTACTCGGAAACATTCAGTACTTC. Translating gives CASSSGLAGVLGNIQYF.

The genes are TRBV5-1 and TRBJ2-3; 7 nucleotides line up with TRBD1. Losses at the gene ends were 4 bases for V and 1 base for J; bases not matched to a gene: 9. The CDR3 length is 16 residues. Germline V CDR1 and CDR2: SGHRS, YFSETQ. CDR3 in amino acids: CASSRSTGMGTDTQYF. The CDR3 DNA follows: TGCGCCAGCAGCAGATCGACAGGGATGGGCACAGATACGCAGTATTTT.